The 12 T cell receptor beta chains reported below all come from one sample, sequenced in a study of T cells in localized non-small cell lung cancer. Libraries were prepared by immunoSEQ multiplex PCR; TCRdb keeps only in-frame clonotypes and omits some of them. This sample has 2,000 or so clones, with roughly a third found just once. The sample in question was lung tumor tissue, obtained before any cancer treatment. The receptors shown here come from a male donor at least 60 years old with stage II lung adenocarcinoma.

This clone was seen only a few times. The chain joins TRBV9 to TRBJ2-1; D assignment may be TRBD1 or TRBD2 (5 bases each). V dropped 5 bases and J dropped 10 bases, with 19 bases sitting between them. Germline V lookup: CDR1 SGDLS, CDR2 YYNGEE. This CDR3 has 14 amino acids. The CDR3 DNA follows: TGTGCCAGCAGTGTCCGTATGGGGACGCCCGAGCAGTTCTTC. Translating it yields CASSVRMGTPEQFF.

V and J are TRBV14 and TRBJ2-7, with 11 nucleotides matching TRBD1. V shed 3 bases and J 3 bases; nucleotides not matched to a gene: 4. There are 15 residues in the CDR3. The germline CDR1 and CDR2 sequences are SGHDN and FVKESK. The CDR3, as DNA: TGTGCCAGCAGCCAGCCCGGGACAGGGGGCTACGAGCAGTACTTC. Translated, it gives CASSQPGTGGYEQYF.

J is TRBJ2-7 and V is TRBV12-1; TRBD1, the table's D call, was not compared with the DNA. TRBV12-1 counts as a pseudogene. The CDR3 covers 18 residues. CDR3 bases: TGTGCCAGCATCGACCAGGGGGCCGGGACACAGAGCTCCTACGAGCAGTACTTC. It yields the protein CASIDQGAGTQSSYEQYF.

This sequence joins TRBV15 and TRBJ2-5, with TRBD1 matching 9 bases. V trimming: 9 bases; J trimming: 4 bases; junction bases outside the gene matches: 12. The CDR3 is 15 residues long. Germline CDR1 is LNHNV and CDR2 is YYDKDF (reference sequence). The CDR3 DNA reads TGTGCCACGTCCCCCGGACAGGGGCCAGGAGAGACCCAGTACTTC. Its protein product is CATSPGQGPGETQYF.

The rearrangement links TRBV11-3 to TRBJ2-5; D not resolved. This CDR3 contains 14 residues. V was clipped by 5 bases and J by 5 bases, with 15 bases between them. Germline V CDR1 and CDR2: SGHNT, YENEEA. The CDR3 DNA follows: TGTGCCAGCAGCCCAACCTTCTTGGGGGAGACCCAGTACTTC. Protein product: CASSPTFLGETQYF.

This clone was counted only a few times. The genes are TRBV6-7 and TRBJ1-2; D ambiguous. TRBV6-7 is given ORF status, its function remaining uncertain. The CDR3 covers 17 residues. Trimming took off 2 bases at V and 2 bases at J, with 18 bases between the two ends. CDR3 coding DNA: TGTGCCAGCAGTTACGGAGGGCCTCCCGTCGGAAACTATGGCTACACCTTC. Protein product: CASSYGGPPVGNYGYTF.

This clone came up a few times. For the CDR3, the DNA is TGTGCCAGCAGCTTAGTTAGGGTTAATGAAAAACTGTTTTTT. This codes for CASSLVRVNEKLFF. The chain couples TRBV11-3 to TRBJ1-4, with D unresolved. V gave up 1 base and J gave up 4 bases, with 7 bases separating them. Germline values: CDR1 SGHNT, CDR2 YENEEA. The CDR3 spans 14 residues.

This clone was found a few times. This chain joins TRBV28 and TRBJ2-3; 14 bases agree with TRBD2. Losses at the gene ends were 5 bases for V and 3 bases for J; bases not matched to a gene: 4. Germline-derived CDR1 and CDR2 are MDHEN and SYDVKM. The CDR3 is 16 amino acids. The CDR3 DNA sequence: TGTGCCAGCAGTCCCGGACTAGCGGGAGGAACAGATACGCAGTATTTT. Amino acids: CASSPGLAGGTDTQYF. Variable domain in full (rest from reference TRBV28 and TRBJ2-3): DVKVTQSSRYLVKRTGEKVFLECVQDMDHENMFWYRQDPGLGLRLIYFSYDVKMKEKGDIPEGYSVSREKKERFSLILESASTNQTSMYLCASSPGLAGGTDTQYFGPGTRLTVL.

The chain employs TRBV9 and TRBJ1-4; TRBD1 might be the D (5 bases). This CDR3 has 16 amino acids. Germline V lookup: CDR1 SGDLS, CDR2 YYNGEE. Trimming stripped 0 bases from V and 10 bases from J, with 19 bases between. The chain's CDR3 is CASSVEEGRALGKLFF. The CDR3, as DNA: TGTGCCAGCAGCGTAGAGGAGGGACGCGCCCTCGGAAAACTGTTTTTT. Drawing the rest from reference TRBV9 and TRBJ1-4, the complete variable domain is DSGVTQTPKHLITATGQRVTLRCSPRSGDLSVYWYQQSLDQGLQFLIQYYNGEERAKGNILERFSAQQFPDLHSELNLSSLELGDSALYFCASSVEEGRALGKLFFGSGTQLSVL.

The genes are TRBV28 and TRBJ1-4, with 7 positions matching TRBD1. The CDR3 has 15 amino acids. From germline, CDR1 is MDHEN and CDR2 SYDVKM. V shed 6 bases and J 3 bases; nucleotides not matched to a gene: 7. Here the CDR3 reads CASSHQGESNEKLFF. The CDR3 DNA sequence: TGTGCCAGCAGCCATCAGGGGGAATCTAATGAAAAACTGTTTTTT.

The rearrangement uses TRBV5-1 and TRBJ1-1; the match to TRBD1 covers 8 bases. This CDR3 has 16 residues. From germline, CDR1 is SGHRS and CDR2 YFSETQ. V gave up 3 bases and J gave up 4 bases; unmatched junction bases: 11. CDR3 loop: CASSSNVQGVSTEAFF. CDR3 nucleotides: TGCGCCAGCAGCTCGAATGTACAGGGGGTGAGCACTGAAGCTTTCTTT.

By sample share, this clone is medium-sized. This chain links TRBV6-8 with TRBJ2-1; D gene uncertain. Trimming took 0 bases from V and 8 from J, leaving 8 bases between them. The CDR3 contains 13 residues. Germline assignment: CDR1 MNHGY and CDR2 SAAAGT. The CDR3 nucleotides are TGTGCCAGCAGTTACTCGATTAACTATGAGCAGTTCTTC. Its protein is CASSYSINYEQFF.